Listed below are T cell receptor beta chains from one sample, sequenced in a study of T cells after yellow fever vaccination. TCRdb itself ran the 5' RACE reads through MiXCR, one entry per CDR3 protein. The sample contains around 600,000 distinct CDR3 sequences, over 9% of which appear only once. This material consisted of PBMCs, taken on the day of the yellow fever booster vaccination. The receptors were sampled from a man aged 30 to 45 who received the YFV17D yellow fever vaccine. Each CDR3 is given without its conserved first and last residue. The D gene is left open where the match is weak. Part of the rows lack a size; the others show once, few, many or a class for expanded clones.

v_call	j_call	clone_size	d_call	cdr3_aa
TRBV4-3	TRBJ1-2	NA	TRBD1	ASSQNSGTAYGYT
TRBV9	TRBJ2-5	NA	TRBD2	ASSAHPGLAAFPGETQY
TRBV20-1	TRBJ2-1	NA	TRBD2	SARGTSGPYNEQF
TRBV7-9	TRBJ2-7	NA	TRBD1	ASSIPGTGEYEQY
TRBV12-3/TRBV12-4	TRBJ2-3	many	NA	ASSLGRGGGDTQY
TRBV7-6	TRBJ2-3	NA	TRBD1	ASSSDHRTGKLSTDTQY
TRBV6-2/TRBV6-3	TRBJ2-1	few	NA	ASSYSTGRSYNEQF
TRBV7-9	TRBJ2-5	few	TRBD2	ASALERELETQY
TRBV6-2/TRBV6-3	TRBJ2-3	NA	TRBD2	ASSNLAGVADTQY
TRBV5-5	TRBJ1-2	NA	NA	ASSQAYRALNYGYT
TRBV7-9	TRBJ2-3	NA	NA	AGLGDGFMGQY
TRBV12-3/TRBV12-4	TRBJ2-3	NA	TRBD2	ASSLGWTSGIRDTQY
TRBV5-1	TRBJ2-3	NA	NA	ASRLSGTSTDTQY
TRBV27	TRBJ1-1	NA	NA	ASRDLNTEAF
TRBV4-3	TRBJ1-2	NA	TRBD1	ASSPGQALEGYT
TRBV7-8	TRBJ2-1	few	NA	ASSSWEEQF
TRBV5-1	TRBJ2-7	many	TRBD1	ASSLGVLTGADEQY
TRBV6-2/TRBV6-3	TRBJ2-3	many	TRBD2	ASSYPQSLAGGHGSTDTQY
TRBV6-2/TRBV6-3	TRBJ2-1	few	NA	ATRLSSYNEQF
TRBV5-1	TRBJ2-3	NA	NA	ASSLEGLVATDTQY
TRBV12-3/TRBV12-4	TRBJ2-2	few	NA	ASSSPGSNTGELF
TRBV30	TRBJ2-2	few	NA	AWTGTGELF
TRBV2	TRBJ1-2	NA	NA	ASSDATNYGYT
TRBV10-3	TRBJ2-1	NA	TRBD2	AIGRNSGGADEQF
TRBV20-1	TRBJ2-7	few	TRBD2	SGGGGKRSEQY
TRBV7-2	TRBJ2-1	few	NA	ASSLKTSSSYNEQF
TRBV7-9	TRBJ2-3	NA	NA	ASSNQDYSTQY
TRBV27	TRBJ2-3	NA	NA	ASSSDRTIPWGIDTQY
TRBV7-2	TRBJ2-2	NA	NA	ASSLGSWQGPGELF
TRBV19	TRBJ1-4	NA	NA	ASRSPDEKLF
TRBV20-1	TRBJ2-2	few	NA	SASGGLGSGELF
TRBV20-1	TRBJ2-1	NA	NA	SASEPNAYNEQF
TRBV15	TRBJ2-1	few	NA	ATSRVALEPTVGNEQF
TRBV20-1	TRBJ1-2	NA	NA	SATQGNMDGYT
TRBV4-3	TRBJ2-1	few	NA	ASSQDLPGSNEQF
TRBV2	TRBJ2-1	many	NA	ASKWGDGYNEQF
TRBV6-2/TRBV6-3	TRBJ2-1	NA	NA	ASIPDSHNEQF
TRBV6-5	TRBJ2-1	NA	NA	ASSYSRITGRGINEQF
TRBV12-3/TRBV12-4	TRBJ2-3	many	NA	ASSPPLDWASTDTQY
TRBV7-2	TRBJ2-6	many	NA	ASSLESSGANVLT
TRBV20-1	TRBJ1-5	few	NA	SATRHRDQPQH
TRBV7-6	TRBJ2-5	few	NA	ASSLMDNYQETQY